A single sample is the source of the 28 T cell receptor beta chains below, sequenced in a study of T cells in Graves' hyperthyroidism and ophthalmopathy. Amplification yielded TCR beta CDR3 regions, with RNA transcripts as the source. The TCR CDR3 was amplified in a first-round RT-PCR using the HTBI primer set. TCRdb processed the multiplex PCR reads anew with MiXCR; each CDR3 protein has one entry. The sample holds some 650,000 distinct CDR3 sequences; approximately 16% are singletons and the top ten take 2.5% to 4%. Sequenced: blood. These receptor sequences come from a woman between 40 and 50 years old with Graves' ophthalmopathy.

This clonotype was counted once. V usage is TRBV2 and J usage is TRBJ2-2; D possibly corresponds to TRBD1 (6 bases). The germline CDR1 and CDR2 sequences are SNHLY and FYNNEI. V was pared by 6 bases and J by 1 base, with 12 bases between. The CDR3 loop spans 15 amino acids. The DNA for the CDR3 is TGTGCCAGCAGACCAGGGACATTGAACACCGGGGAGCTGTTTTTT. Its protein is CASRPGTLNTGELFF.

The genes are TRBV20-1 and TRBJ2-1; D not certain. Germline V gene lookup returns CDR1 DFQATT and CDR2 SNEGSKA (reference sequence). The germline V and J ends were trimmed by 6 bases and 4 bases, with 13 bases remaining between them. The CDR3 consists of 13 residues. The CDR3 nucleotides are TGCAGTGCCCCAAGGTCCGGTTACAATGAGCAGTTCTTC. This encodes CSAPRSGYNEQFF.

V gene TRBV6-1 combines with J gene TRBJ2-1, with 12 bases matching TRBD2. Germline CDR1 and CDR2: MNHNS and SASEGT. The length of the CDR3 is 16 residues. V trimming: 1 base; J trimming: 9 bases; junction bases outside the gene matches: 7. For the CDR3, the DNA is TGTGCCAGCAGTGAAGGGCTAGCGGGGGGGCCGGGTGAGCAGTTCTTC. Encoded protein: CASSEGLAGGPGEQFF.

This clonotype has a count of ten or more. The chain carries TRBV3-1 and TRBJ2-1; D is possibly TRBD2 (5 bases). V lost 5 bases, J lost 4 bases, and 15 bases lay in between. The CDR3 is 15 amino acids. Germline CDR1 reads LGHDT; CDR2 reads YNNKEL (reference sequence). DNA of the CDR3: TGTGCCAGCAGCGGCGCGGGCGCGGCTTACAATGAGCAGTTCTTC. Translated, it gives CASSGAGAAYNEQFF.

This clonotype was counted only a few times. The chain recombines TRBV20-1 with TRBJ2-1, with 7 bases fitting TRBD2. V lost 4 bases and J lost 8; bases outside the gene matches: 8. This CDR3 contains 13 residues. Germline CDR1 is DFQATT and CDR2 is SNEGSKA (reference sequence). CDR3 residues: CSAILAWYYEQFF. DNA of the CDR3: TGCAGTGCTATACTAGCGTGGTACTATGAGCAGTTCTTC.

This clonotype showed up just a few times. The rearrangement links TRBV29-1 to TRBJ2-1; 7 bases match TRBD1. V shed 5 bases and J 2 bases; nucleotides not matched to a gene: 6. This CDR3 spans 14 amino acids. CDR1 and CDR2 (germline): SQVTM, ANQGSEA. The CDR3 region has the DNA TGCAGCGTTCCCGGACAGGTCACCTACAATGAGCAGTTCTTC. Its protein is CSVPGQVTYNEQFF.

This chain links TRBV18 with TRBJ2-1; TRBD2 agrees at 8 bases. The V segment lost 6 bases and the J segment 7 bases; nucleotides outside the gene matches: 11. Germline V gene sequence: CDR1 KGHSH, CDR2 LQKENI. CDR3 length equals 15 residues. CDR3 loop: CASSPRRTSWNEQFF. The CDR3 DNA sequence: TGTGCCAGCTCCCCTAGGAGGACTAGCTGGAATGAGCAGTTCTTC. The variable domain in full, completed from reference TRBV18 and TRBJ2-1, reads NAGVMQNPRHLVRRRGQEARLRCSPMKGHSHVYWYRQLPEEGLKFMVYLQKENIIDESGMPKERFSAEFPKEGPSILRIQQVVRGDSAAYFCASSPRRTSWNEQFFGPGTRLTVL.

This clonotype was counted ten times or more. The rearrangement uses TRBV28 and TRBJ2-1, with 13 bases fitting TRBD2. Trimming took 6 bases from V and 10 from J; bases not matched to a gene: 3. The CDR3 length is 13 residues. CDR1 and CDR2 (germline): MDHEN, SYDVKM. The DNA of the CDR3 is TGTGCCAGCAGCACTAGCGGGAGGGGCGAGCAGTTCTTC. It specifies CASSTSGRGEQFF.

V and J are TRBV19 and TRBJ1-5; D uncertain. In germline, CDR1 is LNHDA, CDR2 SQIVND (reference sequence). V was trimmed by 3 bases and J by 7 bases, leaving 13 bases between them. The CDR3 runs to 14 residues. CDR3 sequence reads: CASSIFGSEQPQHF. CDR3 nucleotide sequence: TGTGCCAGTAGTATTTTCGGGTCCGAGCAGCCCCAGCATTTT.

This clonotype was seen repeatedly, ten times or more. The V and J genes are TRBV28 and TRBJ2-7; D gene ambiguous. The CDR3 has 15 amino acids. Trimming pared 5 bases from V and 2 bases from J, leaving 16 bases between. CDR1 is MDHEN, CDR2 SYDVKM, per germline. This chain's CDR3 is CASSPLRGHPYEQYF. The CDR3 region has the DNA TGTGCCAGCAGTCCGCTTAGAGGTCATCCCTACGAGCAGTACTTC.

The CDR3 protein is CSASPSGGVVSYNEQFF. CDR3 coding DNA: TGCAGTGCTAGTCCTAGCGGGGGGGTGGTCTCCTACAATGAGCAGTTCTTC. V usage is TRBV20-1 and J usage is TRBJ2-1, with TRBD2 matching 12 bases. Germline loops: CDR1 DFQATT, CDR2 SNEGSKA (reference sequence). Germline trimming cut 3 bases from V and 0 bases from J; bases unmatched to any gene: 6. The CDR3 length is 17 residues.

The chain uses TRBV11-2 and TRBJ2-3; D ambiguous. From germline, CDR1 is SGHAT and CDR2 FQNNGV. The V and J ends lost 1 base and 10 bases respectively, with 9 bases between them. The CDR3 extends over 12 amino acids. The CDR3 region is CASSLVGYAQYF. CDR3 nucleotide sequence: TGTGCCAGCAGCTTAGTGGGCTATGCGCAGTATTTT.

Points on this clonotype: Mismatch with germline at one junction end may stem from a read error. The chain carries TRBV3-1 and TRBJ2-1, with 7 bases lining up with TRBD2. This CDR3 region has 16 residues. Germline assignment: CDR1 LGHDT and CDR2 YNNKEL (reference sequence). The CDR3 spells CASSQTTSASYNEQLF. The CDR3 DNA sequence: TGTGCCAGCAGCCAGACAACTAGCGCTTCCTACAATGAGCAGCTCTTC.

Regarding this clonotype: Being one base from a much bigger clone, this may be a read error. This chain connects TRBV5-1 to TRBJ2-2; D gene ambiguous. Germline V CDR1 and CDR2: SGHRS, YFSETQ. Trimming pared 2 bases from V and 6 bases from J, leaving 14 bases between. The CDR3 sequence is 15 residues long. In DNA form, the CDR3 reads TGCGCCAGCAGCTTCTGGTCACACTCCGCCGGGGAGCTGTTTTTT. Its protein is CASSFWSHSAGELFF.

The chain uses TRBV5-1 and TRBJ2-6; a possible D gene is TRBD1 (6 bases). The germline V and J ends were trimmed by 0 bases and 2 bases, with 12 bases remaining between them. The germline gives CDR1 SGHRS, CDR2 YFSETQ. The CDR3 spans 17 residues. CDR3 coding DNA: TGCGCCAGCAGCTTGGGCTTACAGGGACCTGGGGCCAACGTCCTGACTTTC. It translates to CASSLGLQGPGANVLTF.

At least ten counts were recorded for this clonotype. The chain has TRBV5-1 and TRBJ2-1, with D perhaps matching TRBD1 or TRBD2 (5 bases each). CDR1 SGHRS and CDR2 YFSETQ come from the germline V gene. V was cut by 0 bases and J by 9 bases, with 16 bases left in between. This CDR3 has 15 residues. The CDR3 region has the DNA TGCGCCAGCAGCTTGGAGCCGGGCCTAGGGACTGAGCAGTTCTTC. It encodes CASSLEPGLGTEQFF.

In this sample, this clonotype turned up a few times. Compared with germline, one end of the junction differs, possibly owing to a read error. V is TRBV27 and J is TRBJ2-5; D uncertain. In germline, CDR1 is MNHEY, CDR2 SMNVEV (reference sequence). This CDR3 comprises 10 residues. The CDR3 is CASSPLRRDF. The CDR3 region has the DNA TGTGCCAGCAGTCCCCTCAGACGGGACTTC.

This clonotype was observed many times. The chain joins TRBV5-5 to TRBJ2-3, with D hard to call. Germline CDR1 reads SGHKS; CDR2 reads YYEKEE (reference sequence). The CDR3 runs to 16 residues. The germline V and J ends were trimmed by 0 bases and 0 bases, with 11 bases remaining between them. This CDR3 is CASSLAHSLSTDTQYF. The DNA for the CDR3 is TGTGCCAGCAGCTTGGCGCACAGCCTTAGCACAGATACGCAGTATTTT.

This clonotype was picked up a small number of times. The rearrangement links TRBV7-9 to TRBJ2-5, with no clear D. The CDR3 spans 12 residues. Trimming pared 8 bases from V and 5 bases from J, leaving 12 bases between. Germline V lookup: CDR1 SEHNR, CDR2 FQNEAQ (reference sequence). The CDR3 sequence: CASGRVSETQYF. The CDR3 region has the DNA TGTGCCAGCGGCAGAGTTTCGGAGACCCAGTACTTC.

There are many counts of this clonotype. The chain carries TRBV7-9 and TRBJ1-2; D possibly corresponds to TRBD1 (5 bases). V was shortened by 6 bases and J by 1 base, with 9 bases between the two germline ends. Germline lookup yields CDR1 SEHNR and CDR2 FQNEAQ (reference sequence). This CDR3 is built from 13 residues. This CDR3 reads CASSSDSNYGYTF. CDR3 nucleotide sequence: TGTGCCAGCAGTTCAGACAGTAACTATGGCTACACCTTC.

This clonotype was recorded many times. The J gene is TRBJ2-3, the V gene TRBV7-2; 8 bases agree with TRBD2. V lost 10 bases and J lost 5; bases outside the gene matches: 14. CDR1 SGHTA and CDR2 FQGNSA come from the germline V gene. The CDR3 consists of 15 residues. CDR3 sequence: CATTPSLAGKDTQYF. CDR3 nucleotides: TGTGCCACCACTCCAAGTTTAGCGGGGAAAGATACGCAGTATTTT.

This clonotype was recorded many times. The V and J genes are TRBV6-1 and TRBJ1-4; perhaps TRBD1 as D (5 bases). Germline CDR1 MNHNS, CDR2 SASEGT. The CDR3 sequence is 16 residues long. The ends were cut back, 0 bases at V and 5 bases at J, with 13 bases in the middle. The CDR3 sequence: CASSEAGVRTNEKLFF. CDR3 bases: TGTGCCAGCAGTGAAGCGGGGGTGAGGACAAATGAAAAACTGTTTTTT.

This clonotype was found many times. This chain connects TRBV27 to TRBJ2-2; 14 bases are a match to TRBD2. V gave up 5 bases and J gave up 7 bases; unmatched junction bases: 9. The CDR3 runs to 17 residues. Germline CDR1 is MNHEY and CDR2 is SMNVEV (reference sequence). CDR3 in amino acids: CASSRLAGGLSDGELFF. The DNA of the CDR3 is TGTGCCAGCAGTCGACTAGCGGGAGGGCTAAGTGACGGGGAGCTGTTTTTT.

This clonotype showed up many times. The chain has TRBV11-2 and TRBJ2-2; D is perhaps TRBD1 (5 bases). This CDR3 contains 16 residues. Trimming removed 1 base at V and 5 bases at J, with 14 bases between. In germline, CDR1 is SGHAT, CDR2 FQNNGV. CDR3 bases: TGTGCCAGCAGCTTAGGAGAGACAGCATTAACCGGGGAGCTGTTTTTT. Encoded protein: CASSLGETALTGELFF.

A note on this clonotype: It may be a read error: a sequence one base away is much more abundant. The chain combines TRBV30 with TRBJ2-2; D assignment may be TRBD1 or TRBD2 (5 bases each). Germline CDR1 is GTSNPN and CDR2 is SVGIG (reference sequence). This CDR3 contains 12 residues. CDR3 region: CAWGRPFGGLFF. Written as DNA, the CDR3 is TGTGCCTGGGGCCGACCGTTTGGGGGGCTGTTTTTT.

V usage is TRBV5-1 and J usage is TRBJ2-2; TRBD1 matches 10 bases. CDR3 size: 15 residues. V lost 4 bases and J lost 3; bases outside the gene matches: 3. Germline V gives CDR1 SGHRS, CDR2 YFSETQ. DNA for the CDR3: TGCGCCAGCAGCCGCGGGACAGGGGACACCGGGGAGCTGTTTTTT. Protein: CASSRGTGDTGELFF.

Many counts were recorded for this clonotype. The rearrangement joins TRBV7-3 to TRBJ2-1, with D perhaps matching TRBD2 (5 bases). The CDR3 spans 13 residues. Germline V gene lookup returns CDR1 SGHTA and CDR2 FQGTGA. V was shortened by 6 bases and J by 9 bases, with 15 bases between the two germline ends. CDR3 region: CASSLTSAGEQFF. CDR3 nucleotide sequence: TGTGCCAGCAGTCTAACGTCGGCGGGTGAGCAGTTCTTC.

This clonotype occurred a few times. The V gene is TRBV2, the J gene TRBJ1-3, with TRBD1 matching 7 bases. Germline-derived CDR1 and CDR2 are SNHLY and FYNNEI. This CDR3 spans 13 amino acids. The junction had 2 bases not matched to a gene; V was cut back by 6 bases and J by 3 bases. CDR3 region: CASRTGYGNTIYF. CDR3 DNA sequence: TGTGCCAGCAGGACAGGGTATGGAAACACCATATATTTT.